Listed here are 12 T cell receptor beta chains from one sample, sequenced in a study of regulatory T cells in long-lasting Graves disease. The time point: newly diagnosed GD, antithyroid drugs for less than 3 months. From PBMCs, RNA was extracted and then used to make the TCR library. Arm-PCR of CDR3 regions and iRepertoire HTBI primers were the basis on which TCR beta libraries were built. Each CDR3 protein gets one entry after TCRdb re-called the multiplex PCR reads with MiXCR. This sample yields about 310,000 distinct CDR3 sequences, of which 15% to 20% are seen a single time; more than 35% belongs to the top ten. The specimen was peripheral blood mononuclear cells (PBMCs), collected at new diagnosis, from a patient treated with antithyroid drugs. All receptors derive from a female donor with Graves disease.

This clonotype occurred many times. This rearrangement joins TRBV6-1 to TRBJ1-1, with D unresolved. The CDR3 covers 13 residues. The germline V and J ends were trimmed by 5 bases and 8 bases, with 15 bases remaining between them. CDR1 is MNHNS and CDR2 is SASEGT in the germline V gene. The CDR3 bases are TGTGCCAGCAGTCGGAAGGCGGGAGGAGAAGCTTTCTTT. Translation gives CASSRKAGGEAFF.

The chain has TRBV2 and TRBJ2-1; D gene ambiguous. Trimming cost V 6 bases and J 6 bases, with 12 bases left between them. Germline-derived CDR1 and CDR2 are SNHLY and FYNNEI. The CDR3 extends over 13 amino acids. The CDR3 loop is CASRLPRGNEQFF. The CDR3 DNA sequence: TGTGCCAGCAGGCTCCCACGAGGCAATGAGCAGTTCTTC.

This clonotype was detected a few times. The chain is built from TRBV19 and TRBJ2-5; tentatively, D is TRBD1 (6 bases). The V end was cut by 2 bases, the J end by 5 bases, with 15 bases between. Germline V gives CDR1 LNHDA, CDR2 SQIVND (reference sequence). The CDR3 length is 15 residues. This CDR3 is CASSIWAATGETQYF. The CDR3 bases are TGTGCCAGTAGTATATGGGCGGCCACAGGGGAGACCCAGTACTTC.

This clonotype appeared many times. This chain joins TRBV5-6 and TRBJ1-4; TRBD1 aligns across 7 bases. The CDR3 spans 13 residues. V shed 2 bases, J shed 8 bases, and the junction held 3 bases outside the gene matches. Germline values: CDR1 SGHDT, CDR2 YYEEEE. The CDR3 reads CASSFDRAEKLFF. Here the CDR3 DNA reads TGTGCCAGCAGCTTTGACAGGGCAGAAAAACTGTTTTTT.

The chain is built from TRBV6-2 or TRBV6-3 and TRBJ1-4, with TRBD1 matching 7 bases. This CDR3 spans 14 amino acids. CDR1 MNHEY and CDR2 SVGEGT come from the germline V gene. V lost 4 bases, J lost 8 bases, and 7 bases stayed unmatched. This CDR3 reads CASSSSGGREKLFF. The CDR3, as DNA: TGTGCCAGCAGTTCCTCAGGGGGTCGGGAAAAACTGTTTTTT.

This clonotype was seen ten or more times. The CDR3 sequence is CASSSLLGNTEAFF. CDR3 in DNA: TGTGCCAGCTCTTCCCTGTTGGGCAACACTGAAGCTTTCTTT. The chain has TRBV27 and TRBJ1-1; D call uncertain. From germline, CDR1 is MNHEY and CDR2 SMNVEV (reference sequence). The CDR3 extends over 14 amino acids. The V end was cut by 8 bases, the J end by 2 bases, with 15 bases between.

This clonotype turned up a few times. The chain links TRBV5-5 to TRBJ1-3; D gene unclear. Germline CDR1 and CDR2: SGHKS and YYEKEE (reference sequence). CDR3 length equals 16 residues. The V and J ends lost 4 bases and 0 bases respectively, with 14 bases between them. The CDR3 DNA reads as TGTGCCAGCAGCCCGCAAGGCCCCTTCTCTGGAAACACCATATATTTT. It is translated as CASSPQGPFSGNTIYF.

This clonotype was counted at least ten times. CDR3 sequence reads: CAWSVLGGYTF. In DNA, the CDR3 is TGTGCCTGGAGTGTGCTGGGGGGCTACACCTTC. The chain couples TRBV30 to TRBJ1-2; D uncertain. V dropped 0 bases and J dropped 8 bases, with 7 bases sitting between them. CDR3 length equals 11 residues. Germline V gene sequence: CDR1 GTSNPN, CDR2 SVGIG (reference sequence). The full variable domain, its missing parts supplied by reference TRBV30 and TRBJ1-2, is SQTIHQWPATLVQPVGSPLSLECTVEGTSNPNLYWYRQAAGRGLQLLFYSVGIGQISSEVPQNLSASRPQDRQFILSSKKLLLSDSGFYLCAWSVLGGYTFGSGTRLTVV.

The table lists this clonotype with a few counts. This chain connects TRBV9 to TRBJ2-1, with 13 bases aligning to TRBD2. Losses at the gene ends were 4 bases for V and 5 bases for J; bases not matched to a gene: 6. CDR3 length: 16 amino acids. Germline V gene sequence: CDR1 SGDLS, CDR2 YYNGEE. CDR3: CASSTRLAGGNNEQFF. The CDR3 DNA reads TGTGCCAGCAGCACTCGACTAGCGGGAGGCAACAATGAGCAGTTCTTC.

This clonotype was counted many times. V usage is TRBV12-3 or TRBV12-4 and J usage is TRBJ2-7, with D perhaps matching TRBD2 (6 bases). Trimming removed 4 bases from V and 3 bases from J, with 13 bases in between. The CDR3 spans 14 residues. The CDR3 DNA reads TGTGCCAGCAGTTGGGACTTAGCCGACTACGAGCAGTACTTC. Translated, it gives CASSWDLADYEQYF.

This clonotype was observed many times. This CDR3 reads CASSLGASGSTDTQYF. CDR3 in DNA: TGCGCCAGCAGCTTGGGGGCTAGCGGGAGCACAGATACGCAGTATTTT. The genes are TRBV5-1 and TRBJ2-3, with TRBD2 matching 8 bases. The CDR3 contains 16 residues. The germline V gene encodes CDR1 SGHRS and CDR2 YFSETQ. After removal of 0 bases from V and 0 bases from J, the junction contained 3 bases not matched to a gene.

This rearrangement joins TRBV20-1 to TRBJ1-4; TRBD1 matches at 8 bases. The length of the CDR3 is 14 residues. The germline gives CDR1 DFQATT, CDR2 SNEGSKA (reference sequence). V was clipped by 4 bases and J by 1 base; unmatched bases: 2. CDR3 nucleotide sequence: TGCAGTGCTACCGACAGGGGAACTAATGAAAAACTGTTTTTT. Its protein product is CSATDRGTNEKLFF.